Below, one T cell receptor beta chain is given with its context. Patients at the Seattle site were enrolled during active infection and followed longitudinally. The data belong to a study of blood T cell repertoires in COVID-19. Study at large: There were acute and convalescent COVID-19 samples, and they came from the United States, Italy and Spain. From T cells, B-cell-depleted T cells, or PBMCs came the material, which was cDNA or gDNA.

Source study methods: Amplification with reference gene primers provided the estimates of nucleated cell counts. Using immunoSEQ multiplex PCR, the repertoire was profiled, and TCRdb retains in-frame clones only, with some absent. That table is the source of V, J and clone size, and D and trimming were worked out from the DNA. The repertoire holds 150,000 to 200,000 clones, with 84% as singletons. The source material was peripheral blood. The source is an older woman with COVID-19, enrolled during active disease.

DNA for the CDR3: TGTGCCAGCAGCCGACCGGGGAACACTGAAGCTTTCTTT. Its translation: CASSRPGNTEAFF. The chain links TRBV28 to TRBJ1-1, with unresolved D. V was clipped by 6 bases and J by 1 base, with 9 bases between them. The CDR3 covers 13 residues. Looked up from germline, CDR1 is MDHEN and CDR2 is SYDVKM.